This T cell receptor beta chain emerged from a study of response to subunit inactivated influenza vaccine. TCRdb re-called the RT-PCR reads with MiXCR, one entry per CDR3 protein. The sample has over 800,000 distinct CDR3 sequences; approximately 22% are singletons. V shed 6 bases and J shed 5 bases, with 15 bases lying between them. CDR3 size: 14 residues. Germline CDR1 KGHDR, CDR2 SFDVKD. This material consisted of PBMCs from blood, taken about 5 days after vaccination. The chain recombines TRBV24-1 with TRBJ2-5, with D perhaps being TRBD1 or TRBD2 (5 bases each). The TCR originated in a man aged 50 or older who received an inactivated influenza vaccine. CDR3 coding DNA: TGTGCCACCAGTCCGGCCGGGACGGAGGAGACCCAGTACTTC. This translates into CATSPAGTEETQYF.